Shown below are 22 T cell receptor beta chains from a single sample sequenced in a study of T cell responses to AZD1222 COVID-19 vaccine. Assay: immunoSEQ multiplex PCR; the TCRdb copy retains only in-frame clones and omits some. This sample yields 100,000 or so clones, of which around 87% are seen a single time; around 9.6% belongs to the top ten. This sample comprised peripheral blood, obtained 28 days after the second AZD1222 dose. The receptors stem from an adult who received the AZD1222 COVID-19 vaccine.

This clone appeared once. The gene calls are TRBV7-3 and TRBJ2-3; 10 bases are shared with TRBD2. The ends lost 5 bases at V and 0 bases at J; junction bases unmatched: 2. This CDR3 contains 15 residues. CDR1 SGHTA and CDR2 FQGTGA come from the germline V gene. The CDR3 loop is CASSQTSGSTDTQYF. For the CDR3, the DNA is TGTGCCAGCAGCCAGACTAGCGGGAGCACAGATACGCAGTATTTT.

This clone was counted once. This chain connects TRBV5-1 to TRBJ1-1, with a possible D match to TRBD1 (6 bases). Germline V gene data show CDR1 as SGHRS and CDR2 as YFSETQ. The CDR3 sequence is 16 residues long. V gave up 0 bases and J gave up 2 bases, with 14 bases separating them. CDR3 bases: TGCGCCAGCAGCTTGGTTCAGGGGACGAGAAACACTGAAGCTTTCTTT. Its translation is CASSLVQGTRNTEAFF. Drawing the rest from reference TRBV5-1 and TRBJ1-1, the complete variable domain is KAGVTQTPRYLIKTRGQQVTLSCSPISGHRSVSWYQQTPGQGLQFLFEYFSETQRNKGNFPGRFSGRQFSNSRSEMNVSTLELGDSALYLCASSLVQGTRNTEAFFGQGTRLTVV.

A few counts support this clone. The chain couples TRBV12-3 or TRBV12-4 to TRBJ2-2; no definite D call. The CDR3 consists of 12 residues. Trimming cost V 7 bases and J 1 base, with 4 bases left between them. The CDR3 bases are TGTGCCAGCAATGGGAACACCGGGGAGCTGTTTTTT. It is translated as CASNGNTGELFF.

V gene TRBV5-4 combines with J gene TRBJ2-2; D not certain. The CDR3 length is 15 residues. Trimming pared 2 bases from V and 2 bases from J, leaving 10 bases between. CDR1 and CDR2 (germline): SGHNT, YYREEE (reference sequence). CDR3 DNA sequence: TGTGCCAGCAGCTTCGCGACTCCAAACACCGGGGAGCTGTTTTTT. Encoded protein: CASSFATPNTGELFF.

This chain uses TRBV6-5 with TRBJ1-4; D is unresolved. The length of the CDR3 is 13 residues. V gave up 0 bases and J gave up 1 base, with 0 bases separating them. The germline CDR1 and CDR2 sequences are MNHEY and SVGAGI. DNA for the CDR3: TGTGCCAGCAGTTACTCAACTAATGAAAAACTGTTTTTT. Translating gives CASSYSTNEKLFF.

CDR3 DNA: TGCGCCAGCAGCTGGGGACAGAGCTACGAGCAGTACTTC. Translation: CASSWGQSYEQYF. The chain couples TRBV5-1 to TRBJ2-7; 7 positions agree with TRBD1. CDR3 length: 13 residues. V shed 3 bases and J 3 bases; nucleotides not matched to a gene: 3. Germline assignment: CDR1 SGHRS and CDR2 YFSETQ.

V gene TRBV10-3 combines with J gene TRBJ1-1, with D possibly TRBD1 on 5 matching bases. Germline values: CDR1 ENHRY, CDR2 SYGVKD. Trimming took off 3 bases at V and 1 base at J, with 12 bases between the two ends. CDR3 length equals 15 residues. The CDR3, as DNA: TGTGCCATCAGTGAACCGGGCGGGACGAACACTGAAGCTTTCTTT. It yields the protein CAISEPGGTNTEAFF.

The rearrangement joins TRBV5-1 to TRBJ2-5, with D possibly called TRBD1 or TRBD2 (5 bases each). CDR1 is SGHRS and CDR2 is YFSETQ in the germline V gene. Trimming shortened V by 4 bases and J by 1 base, and 14 bases separated the two germline ends. The CDR3 spans 15 residues. CDR3 DNA sequence: TGCGCCAGCAGCCCATCTCCTGGGGGCCAAGAGACCCAGTACTTC. Its protein is CASSPSPGGQETQYF.

The genes are TRBV5-1 and TRBJ1-2, with TRBD1 matching over 8 bases. The V segment lost 4 bases and the J segment 4 bases; nucleotides outside the gene matches: 3. The CDR3 loop spans 13 amino acids. Germline V gene sequence: CDR1 SGHRS, CDR2 YFSETQ. DNA of the CDR3: TGCGCCAGCAGCAAAACAGGGGGCTATGGCTACACCTTC. Translation gives CASSKTGGYGYTF.

This CDR3 reads CASNDRGVIYEQYF. The CDR3 coding sequence is TGTGCCAGCAACGACAGGGGGGTCATATACGAGCAGTACTTC. The chain carries TRBV2 and TRBJ2-7; 9 nucleotides agree with TRBD1. This CDR3 comprises 14 residues. Trimming at V came to 7 bases and at J to 4 bases, leaving 8 bases not matched to a gene. In germline, CDR1 is SNHLY, CDR2 FYNNEI. The entire variable domain, with the rest obtained from reference TRBV2 and TRBJ2-7, is as follows: EPEVTQTPSHQVTQMGQEVILRCVPISNHLYFYWYRQILGQKVEFLVSFYNNEISEKSEIFDDQFSVERPDGSNFTLKIRSTKLEDSAMYFCASNDRGVIYEQYFGPGTRLTVT.

This clone was counted only a few times. V and J are TRBV6-5 and TRBJ2-7; 9 nucleotides line up with TRBD1. The J segment lost 6 bases and the V segment lost 6 bases, leaving 9 bases of the junction unmatched. Germline CDR1 reads MNHEY; CDR2 reads SVGAGI. This CDR3 has 14 residues. The CDR3 coding sequence is TGTGCCAGCAGGCCACAGGGGGCGTCTGGCGAGCAGTACTTC. This codes for CASRPQGASGEQYF.

V is TRBV7-3 and J is TRBJ2-2, with 9 bases aligning to TRBD1. V gave up 5 bases and J gave up 4 bases; unmatched junction bases: 5. There are 15 residues in the CDR3. Germline lookup yields CDR1 SGHTA and CDR2 FQGTGA. The CDR3 coding sequence is TGTGCCAGCAGCCCGACGACAGGGGGCACCGGGGAGCTGTTTTTT. Translating gives CASSPTTGGTGELFF.

This clone was observed once. V is TRBV27 and J is TRBJ1-5, with 8 bases aligning to TRBD1. There are 14 residues in the CDR3. Germline values: CDR1 MNHEY, CDR2 SMNVEV (reference sequence). Germline trimming cut 6 bases from V and 3 bases from J; bases unmatched to any gene: 4. The DNA for the CDR3 is TGTGCCAGCAGCCAGACAGGGGACAATCAGCCCCAGCATTTT. Protein: CASSQTGDNQPQHF.

V is TRBV24-1 and J is TRBJ1-1, with TRBD1 matching 11 bases. In germline, CDR1 is KGHDR, CDR2 SFDVKD. V was pared by 3 bases and J by 6 bases, with 2 bases of the junction left unmatched. This CDR3 contains 14 residues. The chain's CDR3 is CATSDGQGAAEAFF. CDR3 DNA sequence: TGTGCCACCAGTGATGGACAGGGGGCGGCTGAAGCTTTCTTT.

The chain employs TRBV28 and TRBJ2-3; D gene ambiguous. The CDR3 totals 12 residues. V lost 10 bases to trimming and J lost 6 bases, with 14 bases between them. From germline, CDR1 is MDHEN and CDR2 SYDVKM. CDR3 loop: CATQLIPDTQYF. The CDR3 region has the DNA TGTGCCACCCAGTTAATTCCTGATACGCAGTATTTT.

The sample holds one count of this clone. The chain carries TRBV4-1 and TRBJ2-5; 7 bases match TRBD2. The CDR3 is made up of 17 amino acids. V was pared by 1 base and J by 2 bases, with 10 bases of the junction left unmatched. Germline V gene data show CDR1 as MGHRA and CDR2 as YSYEKL. CDR3 in DNA: TGCGCCAGCAGCCAAGTGTTGTCGCTAGCGGCACAAGAGACCCAGTACTTC. It is translated as CASSQVLSLAAQETQYF.

This rearrangement joins TRBV9 to TRBJ2-2; the D gene is possibly TRBD1 (5 bases). Germline assignment: CDR1 SGDLS and CDR2 YYNGEE. V was cut by 4 bases and J by 3 bases, with 10 bases left in between. The CDR3 runs 14 residues. CDR3 DNA: TGTGCCAGCAGCCCCACAGGTGACACCGGGGAGCTGTTTTTT. Protein product: CASSPTGDTGELFF.

The rearrangement links TRBV29-1 to TRBJ1-2; D gene unclear. Germline lookup yields CDR1 SQVTM and CDR2 ANQGSEA. V lost 4 bases and J lost 6, with 9 bases in between. This CDR3 contains 11 residues. The CDR3 DNA follows: TGCAGCGTTGGGCGAAGGGATGGCTACACCTTC. Amino acids: CSVGRRDGYTF.

This clone was observed once. The chain couples TRBV28 to TRBJ1-2, with D unresolved. This CDR3 has 16 residues. In germline, CDR1 is MDHEN, CDR2 SYDVKM. The germline V and J ends were trimmed by 5 bases and 0 bases, with 16 bases remaining between them. For the CDR3, the DNA is TGTGCCAGCAGTCAAGGGTTCGTGACCGCTAACTATGGCTACACCTTC. Protein: CASSQGFVTANYGYTF.

There are a few counts of this clone. Within the sample, other DNA sequences also encode this same CDR3. This chain uses TRBV7-2 with TRBJ1-1; D gene unclear. Germline V gene data show CDR1 as SGHTA and CDR2 as FQGNSA. The CDR3 consists of 14 residues. V lost 3 bases and J lost 0, with 8 bases in between. DNA for the CDR3: TGTGCCAGCAGCTTGTCGGGTTTGAACACTGAAGCTTTCTTT. This codes for CASSLSGLNTEAFF.

Only one count was recorded for this clone. V gene TRBV21-1 combines with J gene TRBJ2-5. TRBV21-1 is assigned pseudogene status. CDR3 length equals 15 residues. The CDR3 DNA reads as TGTGCCAGCAGCAAACTCCTCTGTTACCACCCCGATTGGTACTTC. Translation: CASSKLLCYHPDWYF.

V and J are TRBV5-5 and TRBJ2-1, with 9 bases fitting TRBD1. Losses at the gene ends were 7 bases for V and 6 bases for J; bases not matched to a gene: 8. The CDR3 is 14 residues long. CDR1 and CDR2 from the germline V gene are SGHKS and YYEKEE (reference sequence). CDR3 bases: TGTGCCAGCTTTGACCGGGACAGGGTCAATGAGCAGTTCTTC. This encodes CASFDRDRVNEQFF.